Included here is one T cell receptor beta chain sequence, with context. The antigen is undetermined. The data derive from a study of cytomegalovirus exposure and HLA in healthy donors. Study results and caveats: In an earlier analysis, about 87% or about 30%: the productive usage of most TCR beta V segments. Within a later analysis, the majority of CMV-associated TCR beta chains appeared HLA-restricted. As confirmed in vitro, three CMV-associated chains were specific for CMV antigens.

Trimming cost V 4 bases and J 3 bases; bases outside gene matches: 8. The CDR3 is 15 amino acids. Per the germline V gene, CDR1 is LGHNA and CDR2 is YNFKEQ. The PCR ran on 60 Vbeta and 13 Jbeta primers. Method: immunoSEQ multiplex PCR; TCRdb's copy keeps in-frame clones and lacks some. The sample includes 200,000 or so clones, 82% of them seen just once. This TCR came from a boy aged 2-9 years in good health and CMV-seronegative. V and J are TRBV4-2 and TRBJ1-1; 7 bases are a match to TRBD1. Sequencing used PBMCs. CDR3: CASSPSGGRDTEAFF. DNA of the CDR3: TGTGCCAGCAGCCCGTCAGGGGGAAGGGACACTGAAGCTTTCTTT.